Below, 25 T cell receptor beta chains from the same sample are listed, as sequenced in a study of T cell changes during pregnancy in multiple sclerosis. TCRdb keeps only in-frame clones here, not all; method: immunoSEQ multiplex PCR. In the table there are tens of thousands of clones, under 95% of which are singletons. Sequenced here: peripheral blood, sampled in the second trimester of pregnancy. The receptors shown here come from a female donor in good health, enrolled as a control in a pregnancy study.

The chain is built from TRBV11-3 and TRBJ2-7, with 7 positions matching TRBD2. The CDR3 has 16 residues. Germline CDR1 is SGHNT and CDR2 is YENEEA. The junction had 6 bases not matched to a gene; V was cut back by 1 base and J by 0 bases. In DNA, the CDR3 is TGTGCCAGCAGCTTAGGCCAGCGGGGCCGCTCCTACGAGCAGTACTTC. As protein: CASSLGQRGRSYEQYF.

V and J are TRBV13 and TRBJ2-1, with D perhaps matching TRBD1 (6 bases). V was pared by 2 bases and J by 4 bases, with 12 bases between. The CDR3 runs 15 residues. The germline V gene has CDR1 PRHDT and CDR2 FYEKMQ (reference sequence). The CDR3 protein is CASSLSRGLYNEQFF. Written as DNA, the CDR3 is TGTGCCAGCAGCTTAAGCAGGGGCTTATACAATGAGCAGTTCTTC.

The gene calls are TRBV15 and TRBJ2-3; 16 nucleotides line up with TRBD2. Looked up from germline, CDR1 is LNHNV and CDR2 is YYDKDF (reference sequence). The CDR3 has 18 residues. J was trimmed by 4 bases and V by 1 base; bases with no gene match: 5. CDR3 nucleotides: TGTGCCACCAGCAGAGGTGGGACTAGCGGGGGGGCTGCAGATACGCAGTATTTT. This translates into CATSRGGTSGGAADTQYF.

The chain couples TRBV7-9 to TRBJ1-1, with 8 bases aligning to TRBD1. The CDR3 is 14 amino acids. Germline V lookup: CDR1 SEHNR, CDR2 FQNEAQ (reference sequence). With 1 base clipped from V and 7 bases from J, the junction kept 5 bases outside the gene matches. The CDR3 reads CASSLGQGIGEAFF. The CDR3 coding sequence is TGTGCCAGCAGCTTAGGACAGGGGATTGGTGAAGCTTTCTTT.

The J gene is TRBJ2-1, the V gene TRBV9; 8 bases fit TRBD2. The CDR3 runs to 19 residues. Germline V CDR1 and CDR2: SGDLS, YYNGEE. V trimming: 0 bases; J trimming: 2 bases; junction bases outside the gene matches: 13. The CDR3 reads CASSVATSESGRAYNEQFF. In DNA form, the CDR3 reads TGTGCCAGCAGCGTAGCTACTTCTGAGTCCGGGAGGGCCTACAATGAGCAGTTCTTC.

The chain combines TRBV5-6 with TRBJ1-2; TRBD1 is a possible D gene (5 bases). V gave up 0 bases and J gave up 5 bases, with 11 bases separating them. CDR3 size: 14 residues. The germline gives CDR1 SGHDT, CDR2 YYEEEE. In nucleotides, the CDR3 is TGTGCCAGCAGCTTGGACAGGATCTATTATGGCTACACCTTC. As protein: CASSLDRIYYGYTF.

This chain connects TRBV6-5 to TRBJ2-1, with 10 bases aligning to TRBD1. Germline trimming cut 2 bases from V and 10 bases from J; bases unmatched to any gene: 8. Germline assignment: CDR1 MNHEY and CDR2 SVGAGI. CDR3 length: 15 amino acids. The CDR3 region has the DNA TGTGCCAGCAGTTACCCCGGGACAGGGGTACGGGAGCAGTTCTTC. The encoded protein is CASSYPGTGVREQFF.

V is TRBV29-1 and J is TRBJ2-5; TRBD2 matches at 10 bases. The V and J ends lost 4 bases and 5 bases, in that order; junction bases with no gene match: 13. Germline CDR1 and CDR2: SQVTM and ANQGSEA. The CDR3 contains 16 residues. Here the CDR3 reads CSVGGTSATLAETQYF. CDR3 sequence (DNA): TGCAGCGTTGGGGGGACTAGCGCGACCTTGGCGGAGACCCAGTACTTC. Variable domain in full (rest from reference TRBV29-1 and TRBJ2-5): SAVISQKPSRDICQRGTSLTIQCQVDSQVTMMFWYRQQPGQSLTLIATANQGSEATYESGFVIDKFPISRPNLTFSTLTVSNMSPEDSSIYLCSVGGTSATLAETQYFGPGTRLLVL.

The CDR3 DNA sequence: TGTGCCAGCAGTCCGGGGACTAGCGGGGGGCGTGCCTCCTACGAGCAGTACTTC. Its protein is CASSPGTSGGRASYEQYF. The chain employs TRBV27 and TRBJ2-7; TRBD2 matches 15 bases. Germline assignment: CDR1 MNHEY and CDR2 SMNVEV (reference sequence). J was trimmed by 0 bases and V by 5 bases; bases with no gene match: 8. This CDR3 has 18 amino acids.

CDR3 loop: CASSVKEGRATEAFF. CDR3 coding DNA: TGTGCCAGCAGCGTAAAGGAGGGGCGGGCGACTGAAGCTTTCTTT. The rearrangement links TRBV9 to TRBJ1-1, with a tentative D call TRBD1 (5 bases). Trimming left V 1 base short and J 5 bases short, with 15 bases between. From germline, CDR1 is SGDLS and CDR2 YYNGEE. The CDR3 is 15 residues long.

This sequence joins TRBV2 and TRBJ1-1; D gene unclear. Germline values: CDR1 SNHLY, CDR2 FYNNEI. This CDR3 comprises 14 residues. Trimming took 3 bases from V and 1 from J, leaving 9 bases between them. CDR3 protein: CASSEDSGNTEAFF. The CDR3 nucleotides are TGTGCCAGCAGTGAGGACTCTGGGAACACTGAAGCTTTCTTT.

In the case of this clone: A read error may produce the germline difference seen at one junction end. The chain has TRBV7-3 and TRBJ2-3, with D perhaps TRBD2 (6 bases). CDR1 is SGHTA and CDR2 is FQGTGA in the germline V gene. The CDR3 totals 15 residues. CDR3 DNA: TGTGCCAGCAGATTAAGGGCTAGCGGCACAGATACGCAGTATTTT. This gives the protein CASRLRASGTDTQYF.

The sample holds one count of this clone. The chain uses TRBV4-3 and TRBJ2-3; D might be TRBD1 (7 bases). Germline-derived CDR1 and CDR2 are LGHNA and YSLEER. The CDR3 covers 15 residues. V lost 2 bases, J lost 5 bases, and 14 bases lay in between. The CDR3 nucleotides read TGCGCCAGCAGCCAAAGCGGAGGGGGCAAAGATACGCAGTATTTT. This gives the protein CASSQSGGGKDTQYF.

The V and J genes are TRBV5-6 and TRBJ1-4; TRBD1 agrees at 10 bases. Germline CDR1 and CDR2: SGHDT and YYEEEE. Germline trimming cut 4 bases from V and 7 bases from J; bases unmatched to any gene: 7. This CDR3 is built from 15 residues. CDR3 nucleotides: TGTGCCAGCAGCAGATCCGGGACAGGGGTTGAAAAACTGTTTTTT. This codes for CASSRSGTGVEKLFF.

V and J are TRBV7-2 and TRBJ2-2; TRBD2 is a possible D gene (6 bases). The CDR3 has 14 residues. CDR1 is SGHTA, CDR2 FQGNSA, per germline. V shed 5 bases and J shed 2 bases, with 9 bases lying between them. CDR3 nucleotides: TGTGCCAGCAGCCTGGGGGGTAACACCGGGGAGCTGTTTTTT. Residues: CASSLGGNTGELFF.

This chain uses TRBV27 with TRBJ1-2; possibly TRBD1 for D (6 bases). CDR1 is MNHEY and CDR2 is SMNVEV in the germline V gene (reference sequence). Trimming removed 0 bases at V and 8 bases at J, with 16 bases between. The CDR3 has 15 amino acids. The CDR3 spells CASSLSDRQPGGYTF. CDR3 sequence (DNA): TGTGCCAGCAGTTTATCGGACAGACAACCGGGCGGCTACACCTTC.

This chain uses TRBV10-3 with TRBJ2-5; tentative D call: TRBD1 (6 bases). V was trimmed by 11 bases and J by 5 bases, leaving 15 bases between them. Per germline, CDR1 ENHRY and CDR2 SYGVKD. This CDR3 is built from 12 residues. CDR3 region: CAVAQGRETQYF. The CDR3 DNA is TGTGCCGTCGCGCAGGGGCGGGAGACCCAGTACTTC.

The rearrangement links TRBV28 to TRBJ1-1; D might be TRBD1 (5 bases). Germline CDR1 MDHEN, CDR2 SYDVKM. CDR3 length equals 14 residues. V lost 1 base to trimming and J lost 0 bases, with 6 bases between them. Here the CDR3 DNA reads TGTGCCAGCAGTTTATTAGGGGTGAACACTGAAGCTTTCTTT. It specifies CASSLLGVNTEAFF. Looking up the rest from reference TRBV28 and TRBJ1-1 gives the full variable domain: DVKVTQSSRYLVKRTGEKVFLECVQDMDHENMFWYRQDPGLGLRLIYFSYDVKMKEKGDIPEGYSVSREKKERFSLILESASTNQTSMYLCASSLLGVNTEAFFGQGTRLTVV.

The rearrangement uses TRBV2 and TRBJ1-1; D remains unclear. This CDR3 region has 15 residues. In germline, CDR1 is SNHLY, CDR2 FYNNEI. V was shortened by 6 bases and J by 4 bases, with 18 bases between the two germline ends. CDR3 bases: TGTGCCAGCAGGGACTCCCGTATACCCTCCACTGAAGCTTTCTTT. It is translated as CASRDSRIPSTEAFF.

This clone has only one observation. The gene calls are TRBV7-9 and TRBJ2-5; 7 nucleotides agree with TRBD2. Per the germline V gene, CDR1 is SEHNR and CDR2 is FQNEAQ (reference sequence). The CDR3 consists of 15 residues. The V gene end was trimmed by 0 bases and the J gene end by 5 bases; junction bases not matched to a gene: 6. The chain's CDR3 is CASSLAGGRGETQYF. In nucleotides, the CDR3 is TGTGCCAGCAGCTTAGCGGGAGGGAGGGGTGAGACCCAGTACTTC.

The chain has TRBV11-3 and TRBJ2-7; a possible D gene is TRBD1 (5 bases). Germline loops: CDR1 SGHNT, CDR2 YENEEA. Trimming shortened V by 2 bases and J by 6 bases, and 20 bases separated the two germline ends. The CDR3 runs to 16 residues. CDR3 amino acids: CASSLKLTDEPREQYF. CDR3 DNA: TGTGCCAGCAGCTTAAAATTGACAGACGAGCCCCGCGAGCAGTACTTC. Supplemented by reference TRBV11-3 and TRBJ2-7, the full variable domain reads EAGVVQSPRYKIIEKKQPVAFWCNPISGHNTLYWYLQNLGQGPELLIRYENEEAVDDSQLPKDRFSAERLKGVDSTLKIQPAELGDSAVYLCASSLKLTDEPREQYFGPGTRLTVT.

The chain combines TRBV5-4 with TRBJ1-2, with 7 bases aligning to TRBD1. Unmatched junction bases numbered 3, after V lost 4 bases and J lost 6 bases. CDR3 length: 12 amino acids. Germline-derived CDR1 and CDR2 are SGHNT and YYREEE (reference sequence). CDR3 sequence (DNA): TGTGCCAGCAGCATCAGGGGGGATGGCTACACCTTC. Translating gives CASSIRGDGYTF.

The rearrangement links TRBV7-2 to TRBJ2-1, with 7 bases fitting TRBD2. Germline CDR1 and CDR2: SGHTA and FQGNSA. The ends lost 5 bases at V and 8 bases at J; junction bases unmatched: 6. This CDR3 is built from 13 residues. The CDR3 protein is CASSRGAGYEQFF. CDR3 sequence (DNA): TGTGCCAGCAGCCGGGGAGCGGGATATGAGCAGTTCTTC.

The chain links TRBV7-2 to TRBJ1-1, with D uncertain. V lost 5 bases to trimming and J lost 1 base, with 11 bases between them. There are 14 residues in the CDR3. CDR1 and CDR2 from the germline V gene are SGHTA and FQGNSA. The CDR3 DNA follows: TGTGCCAGCAGCCCTCGACGGGGGAACACTGAAGCTTTCTTT. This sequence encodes CASSPRRGNTEAFF.

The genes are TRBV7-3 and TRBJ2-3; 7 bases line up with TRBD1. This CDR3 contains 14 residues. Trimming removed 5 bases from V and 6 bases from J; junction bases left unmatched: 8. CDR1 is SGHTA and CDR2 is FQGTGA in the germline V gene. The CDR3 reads CASSQQMTGDTQYF. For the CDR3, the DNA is TGTGCCAGCAGCCAACAAATGACAGGGGATACGCAGTATTTT.